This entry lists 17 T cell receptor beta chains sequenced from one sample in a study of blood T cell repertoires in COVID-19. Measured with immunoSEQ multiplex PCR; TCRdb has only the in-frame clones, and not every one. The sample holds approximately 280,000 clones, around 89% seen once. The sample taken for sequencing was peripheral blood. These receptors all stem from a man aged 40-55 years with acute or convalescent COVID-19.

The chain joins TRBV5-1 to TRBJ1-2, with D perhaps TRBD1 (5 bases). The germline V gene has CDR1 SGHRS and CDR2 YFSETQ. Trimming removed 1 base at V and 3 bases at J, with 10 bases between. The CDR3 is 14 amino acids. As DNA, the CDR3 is TGCGCCAGCAGCTTGACGGGGGTTGACTATGGCTACACCTTC. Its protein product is CASSLTGVDYGYTF.

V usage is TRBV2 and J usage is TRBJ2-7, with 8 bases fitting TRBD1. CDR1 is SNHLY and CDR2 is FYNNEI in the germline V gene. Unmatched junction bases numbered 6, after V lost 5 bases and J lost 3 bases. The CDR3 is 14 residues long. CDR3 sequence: CASSLTGGFYEQYF. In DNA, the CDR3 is TGTGCCAGCAGTCTAACAGGGGGTTTCTACGAGCAGTACTTC. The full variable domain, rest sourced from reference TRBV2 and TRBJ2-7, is EPEVTQTPSHQVTQMGQEVILRCVPISNHLYFYWYRQILGQKVEFLVSFYNNEISEKSEIFDDQFSVERPDGSNFTLKIRSTKLEDSAMYFCASSLTGGFYEQYFGPGTRLTVT.

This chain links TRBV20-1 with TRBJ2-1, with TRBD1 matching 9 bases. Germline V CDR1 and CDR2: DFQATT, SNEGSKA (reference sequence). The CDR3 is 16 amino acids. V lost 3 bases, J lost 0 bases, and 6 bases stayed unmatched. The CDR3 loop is CSASSGTGSSYNEQFF. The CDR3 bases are TGCAGTGCTAGTAGTGGGACAGGGAGCTCCTACAATGAGCAGTTCTTC.

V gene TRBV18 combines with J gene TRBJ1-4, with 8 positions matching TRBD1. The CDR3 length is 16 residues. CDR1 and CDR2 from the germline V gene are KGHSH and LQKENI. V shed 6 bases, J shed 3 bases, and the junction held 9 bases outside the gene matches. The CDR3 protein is CASSLYPGQANEKLFF. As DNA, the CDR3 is TGTGCCAGCTCCCTCTACCCGGGACAGGCTAATGAAAAACTGTTTTTT.

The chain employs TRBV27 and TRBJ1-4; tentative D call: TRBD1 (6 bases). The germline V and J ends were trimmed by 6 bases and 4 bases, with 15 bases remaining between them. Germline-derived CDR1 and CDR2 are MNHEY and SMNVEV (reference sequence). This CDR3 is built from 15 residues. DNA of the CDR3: TGTGCCAGCAGCTTCGCTGGGGGCATTAATGAAAAACTGTTTTTT. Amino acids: CASSFAGGINEKLFF. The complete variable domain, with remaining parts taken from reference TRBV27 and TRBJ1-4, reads EAQVTQNPRYLITVTGKKLTVTCSQNMNHEYMSWYRQDPGLGLRQIYYSMNVEVTDKGDVPEGYKVSRKEKRNFPLILESPSPNQTSLYFCASSFAGGINEKLFFGSGTQLSVL.

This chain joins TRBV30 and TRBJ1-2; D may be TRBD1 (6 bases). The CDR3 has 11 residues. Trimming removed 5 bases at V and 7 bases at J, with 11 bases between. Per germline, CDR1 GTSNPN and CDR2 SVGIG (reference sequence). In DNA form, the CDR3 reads TGTGCCTGGTCGGGGGGCGCTGGCTACACCTTC. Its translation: CAWSGGAGYTF.

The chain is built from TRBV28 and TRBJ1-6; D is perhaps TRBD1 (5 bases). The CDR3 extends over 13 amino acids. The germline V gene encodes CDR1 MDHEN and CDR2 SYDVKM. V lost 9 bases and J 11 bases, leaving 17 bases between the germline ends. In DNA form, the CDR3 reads TGTGCCAGTGGGGGGGTAAGGATGGCACCCCTCCACTTT. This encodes CASGGVRMAPLHF.

The CDR3 loop is CASRTGVEQFF. CDR3 in DNA: TGTGCCAGCAGGACGGGTGTTGAGCAGTTCTTC. The genes are TRBV2 and TRBJ2-1, with no clear D. This CDR3 spans 11 amino acids. The V end was cut by 6 bases, the J end by 9 bases, with 9 bases between. In germline, CDR1 is SNHLY, CDR2 FYNNEI.

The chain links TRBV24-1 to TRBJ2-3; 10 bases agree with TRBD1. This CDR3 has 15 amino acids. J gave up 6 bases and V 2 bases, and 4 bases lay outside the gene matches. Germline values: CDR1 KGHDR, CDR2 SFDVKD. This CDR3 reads CATSDSTGGEDTQYF. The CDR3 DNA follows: TGTGCCACCAGTGATTCGACAGGGGGCGAGGATACGCAGTATTTT.

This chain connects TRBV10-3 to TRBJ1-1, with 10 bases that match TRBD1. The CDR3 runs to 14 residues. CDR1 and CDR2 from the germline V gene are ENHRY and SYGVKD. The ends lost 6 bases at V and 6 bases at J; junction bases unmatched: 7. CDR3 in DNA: TGTGCCATCAGGCCGGGACAGGGGCTACCTGAAGCTTTCTTT. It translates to CAIRPGQGLPEAFF.

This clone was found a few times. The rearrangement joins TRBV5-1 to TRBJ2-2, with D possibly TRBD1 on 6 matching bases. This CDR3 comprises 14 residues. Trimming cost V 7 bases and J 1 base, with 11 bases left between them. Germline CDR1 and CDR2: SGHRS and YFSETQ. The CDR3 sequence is CASVGTLNTGELFF. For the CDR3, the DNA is TGCGCCAGCGTCGGGACACTGAACACCGGGGAGCTGTTTTTT.

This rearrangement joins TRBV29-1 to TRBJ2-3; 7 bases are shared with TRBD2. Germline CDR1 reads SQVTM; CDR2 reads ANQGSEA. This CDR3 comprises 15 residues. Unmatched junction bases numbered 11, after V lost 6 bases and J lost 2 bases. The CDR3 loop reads CSVPKGRDYTDTQYF. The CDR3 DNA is TGCAGCGTCCCGAAAGGCAGGGACTACACAGATACGCAGTATTTT.

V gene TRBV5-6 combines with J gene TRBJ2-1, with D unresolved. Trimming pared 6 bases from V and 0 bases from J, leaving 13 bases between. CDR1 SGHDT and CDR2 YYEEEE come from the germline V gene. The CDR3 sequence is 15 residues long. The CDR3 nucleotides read TGTGCCAGCAACCTACGGCGACTCTCCTACAATGAGCAGTTCTTC. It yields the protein CASNLRRLSYNEQFF.

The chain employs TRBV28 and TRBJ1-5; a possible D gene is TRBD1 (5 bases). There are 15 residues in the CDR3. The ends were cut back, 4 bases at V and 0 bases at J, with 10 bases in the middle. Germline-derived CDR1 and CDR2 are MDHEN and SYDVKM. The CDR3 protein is CASSSNRFSNQPQHF. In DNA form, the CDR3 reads TGTGCCAGCAGTTCAAACAGGTTTAGCAATCAGCCCCAGCATTTT.

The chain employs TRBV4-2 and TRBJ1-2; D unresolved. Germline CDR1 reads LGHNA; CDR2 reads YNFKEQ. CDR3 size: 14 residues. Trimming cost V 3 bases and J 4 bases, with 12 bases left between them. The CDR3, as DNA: TGTGCCAGCAGCCAGCCGACGGGGATCTATGGCTACACCTTC. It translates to CASSQPTGIYGYTF.

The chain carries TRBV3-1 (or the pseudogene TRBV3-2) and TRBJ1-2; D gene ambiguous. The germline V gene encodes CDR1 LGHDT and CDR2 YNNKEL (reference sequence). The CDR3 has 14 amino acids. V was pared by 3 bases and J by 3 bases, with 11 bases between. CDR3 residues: CASSHYDGDYGYTF. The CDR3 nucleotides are TGTGCCAGCAGCCACTACGACGGGGACTATGGCTACACCTTC.

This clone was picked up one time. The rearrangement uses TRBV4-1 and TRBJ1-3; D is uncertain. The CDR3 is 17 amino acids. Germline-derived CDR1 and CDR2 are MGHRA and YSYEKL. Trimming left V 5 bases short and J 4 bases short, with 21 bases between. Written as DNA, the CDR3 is TGCGCCAGCAGCTTCGCTACATCCGGGAGGCTCGGAAACACCATATATTTT. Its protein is CASSFATSGRLGNTIYF.